A single sample is the source of the 10 T cell receptor beta chains below, sequenced in a study of T cell repertoires in cytomegalovirus infection. Their antigens are not known. TCRdb independently ran MiXCR on the reads; one entry per CDR3 protein. Among roughly 500,000 distinct CDR3 sequences listed, under 55% were seen once. Sequencing was performed on cultured PBMCs, taken from culture after CMV antigen stimulation. The source is a human donor in good health (CMV status not recorded). Some clones in this sample may be carry-over from other donors' samples.

The J gene is TRBJ2-7, the V gene TRBV25-1; 7 nucleotides line up with TRBD1. The junction had 15 bases not matched to a gene; V was cut back by 6 bases and J by 4 bases. This CDR3 is built from 16 residues. Germline V gene lookup returns CDR1 MGHDK and CDR2 SYGVNS. CDR3 in DNA: TGTGCCAGCAGCAGAACAGGGGCTCCGGGGCTGTACGAGCAGTACTTC. Encoded protein: CASSRTGAPGLYEQYF.

V gene TRBV20-1 combines with J gene TRBJ2-1, with D possibly being TRBD2 (6 bases). Between the trimmed V and J ends, which lost 4 bases and 0 bases, there was a span of 10 bases. CDR3 length: 14 amino acids. The germline V gene encodes CDR1 DFQATT and CDR2 SNEGSKA (reference sequence). CDR3: CSAIRGSSYNEQFF. In nucleotides, the CDR3 is TGCAGTGCTATACGGGGGAGCTCCTACAATGAGCAGTTCTTC.

This chain uses TRBV5-1 with TRBJ2-1; 13 nucleotides agree with TRBD2. After removal of 4 bases from V and 4 bases from J, the junction contained 11 bases not matched to a gene. Looked up from germline, CDR1 is SGHRS and CDR2 is YFSETQ. The CDR3 runs to 18 residues. Written as DNA, the CDR3 is TGCGCCAGCAGCGCACTAGCGGGGGGGCCTCCCGTTTACAATGAGCAGTTCTTC. Its protein product is CASSALAGGPPVYNEQFF. The entire variable domain, with the rest obtained from reference TRBV5-1 and TRBJ2-1, is as follows: KAGVTQTPRYLIKTRGQQVTLSCSPISGHRSVSWYQQTPGQGLQFLFEYFSETQRNKGNFPGRFSGRQFSNSRSEMNVSTLELGDSALYLCASSALAGGPPVYNEQFFGPGTRLTVL.

The chain has TRBV7-9 and TRBJ2-3, with 7 bases matching TRBD2. The germline V gene has CDR1 SEHNR and CDR2 FQNEAQ (reference sequence). Losses at the gene ends were 5 bases for V and 3 bases for J; bases not matched to a gene: 11. This CDR3 comprises 16 residues. This CDR3 is CASSARTRGTTDTQYF. As DNA, the CDR3 is TGTGCCAGCAGCGCCAGGACTAGAGGGACGACAGATACGCAGTATTTT.

The chain couples TRBV5-4 to TRBJ1-1; a weak D match, TRBD1 (5 bases). V was cut by 10 bases and J by 1 base, with 14 bases left in between. CDR1 and CDR2 (germline): SGHNT, YYREEE (reference sequence). The CDR3 is 13 residues long. The CDR3 reads CARSRDRNTEAFF. DNA for the CDR3: TGTGCCCGTAGCCGAGACAGGAACACTGAAGCTTTCTTT.

This clonotype was seen a few times. This sequence joins TRBV7-6 and TRBJ1-1; no clear D. The CDR3 spans 14 residues. Germline loops: CDR1 SGHVS, CDR2 FNYEAQ. Trimming took off 0 bases at V and 3 bases at J, with 8 bases between the two ends. CDR3 nucleotides: TGTGCCAGCAGCTTAGCGGGCCGCTACACTGAAGCTTTCTTT. It is translated as CASSLAGRYTEAFF.

This clonotype was found a few times. The chain employs TRBV28 and TRBJ2-5; 13 nucleotides align to TRBD2. Germline lookup yields CDR1 MDHEN and CDR2 SYDVKM. V dropped 6 bases and J dropped 2; count of bases not matched to a gene: 6. This CDR3 is built from 16 residues. The CDR3 nucleotides read TGTGCCAGCAGCTCCACTAGCGGGGGGGGGCAAGAGACCCAGTACTTC. Protein: CASSSTSGGGQETQYF.

This chain uses TRBV7-2 with TRBJ2-5, with 9 bases fitting TRBD2. The CDR3 length is 13 residues. Germline CDR1 is SGHTA and CDR2 is FQGNSA. V shed 6 bases and J 9 bases; nucleotides not matched to a gene: 8. Here the CDR3 reads CASSVRREGAQYF. CDR3 nucleotides: TGTGCCAGCAGTGTTCGGCGGGAGGGGGCCCAGTACTTC.

V and J are TRBV5-4 and TRBJ1-6; TRBD1 agrees at 9 bases. Germline assignment: CDR1 SGHNT and CDR2 YYREEE (reference sequence). This CDR3 contains 15 residues. With 4 bases clipped from V and 10 bases from J, the junction kept 9 bases outside the gene matches. The CDR3 sequence: CASSGPGQGISPLHF. CDR3 nucleotides: TGTGCCAGCAGCGGGCCGGGACAGGGTATCTCACCCCTCCACTTT.

The chain couples TRBV10-3 to TRBJ2-2, with D maybe TRBD2 (7 bases). V lost 5 bases, J lost 4 bases, and 23 bases lay in between. The germline V gene has CDR1 ENHRY and CDR2 SYGVKD. CDR3 length: 18 residues. Written as DNA, the CDR3 is TGTGCCATCAGTTCCCCCCGGGGGGCCCAGCCAGGCACCGGGGAGCTGTTTTTT. It encodes CAISSPRGAQPGTGELFF.